These 23 T cell receptor beta chains originate from one sample sequenced in a study of cytomegalovirus exposure and HLA in healthy donors. PCR was performed using 60 Vbeta and 13 Jbeta primers. Sequencing used immunoSEQ multiplex PCR; TCRdb keeps in-frame clones, though not all of them. This sample carries some 190,000 clones, around 87% of them seen once, and the ten largest clones take roughly 1.3%. The sample consisted of PBMCs. These TCRs come from a man aged 25 to 40 in good health and CMV-seronegative.

V usage is TRBV7-8 and J usage is TRBJ2-1, with TRBD2 matching 11 bases. Germline V gene lookup returns CDR1 SGHVS and CDR2 FQNEAQ. The CDR3 contains 17 residues. V lost 5 bases, J lost 1 base, and 7 bases stayed unmatched. As DNA, the CDR3 is TGTGCCAGCAGCATAACTAGCGGGGGCCATTCCTACAATGAGCAGTTCTTC. Translation gives CASSITSGGHSYNEQFF.

The V and J genes are TRBV27 and TRBJ2-3, with TRBD2 matching over 7 bases. This CDR3 contains 19 residues. Per germline, CDR1 MNHEY and CDR2 SMNVEV (reference sequence). V shed 1 base, J shed 2 bases, and the junction held 15 bases outside the gene matches. The CDR3 spells CASSLLTGTTVRPTDTQYF. The DNA of the CDR3 is TGTGCCAGCAGTTTATTGACCGGGACTACCGTTAGGCCCACAGATACGCAGTATTTT.

V usage is TRBV7-9 and J usage is TRBJ2-7, with 11 bases identical to TRBD1. The CDR3 runs 16 residues. The V segment lost 5 bases and the J segment 4 bases; nucleotides outside the gene matches: 10. Germline CDR1 is SEHNR and CDR2 is FQNEAQ (reference sequence). In nucleotides, the CDR3 is TGTGCCAGCAGCCCCGGGGGGACAGGGGGGTTTTACGAGCAGTACTTC. It yields the protein CASSPGGTGGFYEQYF.

The genes are TRBV28 and TRBJ1-2; weak D call: TRBD1 (6 bases). The CDR3 contains 14 residues. Trimming pared 2 bases from V and 6 bases from J, leaving 13 bases between. The V gene's germline CDR1 is MDHEN and CDR2 SYDVKM. The CDR3 nucleotides read TGTGCCAGCAGTTTACTCCGGGACAAAGATGGCTACACCTTC. This codes for CASSLLRDKDGYTF.

The chain uses TRBV14 and TRBJ2-5; TRBD2 aligns across 10 bases. There are 15 residues in the CDR3. CDR1 and CDR2 (germline): SGHDN, FVKESK. V lost 2 bases and J lost 5; bases outside the gene matches: 5. The CDR3 sequence is CASSQRLAGVETQYF. The CDR3 DNA reads as TGTGCCAGCAGCCAAAGGCTAGCGGGAGTGGAGACCCAGTACTTC.

The chain is built from TRBV5-6 and TRBJ2-1; D ambiguous. CDR3 length equals 14 residues. V was shortened by 1 base and J by 0 bases, with 5 bases between the two germline ends. Germline CDR1 SGHDT, CDR2 YYEEEE. The CDR3 sequence: CASSLRSSYNEQFF. The CDR3 nucleotides read TGTGCCAGCAGCTTGAGGAGCTCCTACAATGAGCAGTTCTTC.

The rearrangement joins TRBV6-4 to TRBJ2-3; 8 bases match TRBD1. CDR3 length: 13 amino acids. From germline, CDR1 is MRHNA and CDR2 SNTAGT. V lost 6 bases and J lost 5; bases outside the gene matches: 4. The CDR3, as DNA: TGTGCCAGCAGCAGGGGGCTGGGAGATACGCAGTATTTT. Translating it yields CASSRGLGDTQYF.

The chain couples TRBV2 to TRBJ2-1, with 7 bases identical to TRBD1. V shed 6 bases, J shed 6 bases, and the junction held 8 bases outside the gene matches. CDR1 and CDR2 (germline): SNHLY, FYNNEI. This CDR3 is built from 14 residues. CDR3 in amino acids: CASRAGKGANEQFF. The DNA of the CDR3 is TGTGCCAGCAGAGCCGGAAAGGGGGCCAATGAGCAGTTCTTC.

This clone was recorded only once. One end of the junction fails to match germline, which may point to a read error. V usage is TRBV6-5 and J usage is TRBJ2-7, with D tentatively TRBD2 (7 bases). The CDR3 spans 14 residues. The germline V gene has CDR1 MNHEY and CDR2 SVGAGI. The CDR3 region has the DNA TGTGCTAGCAGTAGACGCGGGGGCCCCTACGAGCAGTACTTC. Protein: CASSRRGGPYEQYF.

The chain recombines TRBV5-1 with TRBJ1-1, with 9 bases fitting TRBD1. V was pared by 0 bases and J by 5 bases, with 14 bases of the junction left unmatched. CDR1 and CDR2 from the germline V gene are SGHRS and YFSETQ. The CDR3 length is 18 residues. CDR3 sequence: CASSLVPRQGEGWTEAFF. The CDR3 DNA reads TGCGCCAGCAGCTTGGTGCCCCGACAGGGGGAGGGTTGGACTGAAGCTTTCTTT.

J is TRBJ2-7 and V is TRBV11-2; TRBD1 agrees at 9 bases. Germline loops: CDR1 SGHAT, CDR2 FQNNGV. J gave up 3 bases and V 3 bases, and 6 bases lay outside the gene matches. CDR3 length: 15 residues. In DNA form, the CDR3 reads TGTGCCAGCAGCTTGGCCGGGACAGGGAGCTACGAGCAGTACTTC. Its protein product is CASSLAGTGSYEQYF.

DNA for the CDR3: TGTGCCAGCTCACCAAGTGGGAGGGGAGCTGGGGCCAACGTCCTGACTTTC. This codes for CASSPSGRGAGANVLTF. The chain uses TRBV18 and TRBJ2-6; TRBD2 matches 7 bases. J lost 2 bases, V lost 2 bases, and 6 bases had no gene match. The CDR3 is made up of 17 amino acids. Germline V gene lookup returns CDR1 KGHSH and CDR2 LQKENI.

J is TRBJ2-3 and V is TRBV7-9; D is undetermined. Germline assignment: CDR1 SEHNR and CDR2 FQNEAQ (reference sequence). The CDR3 contains 14 residues. V was trimmed by 5 bases and J by 3 bases, leaving 12 bases between them. CDR3 coding DNA: TGTGCCAGCAGCACCCTCCTGCGGACAGATACGCAGTATTTT. As protein: CASSTLLRTDTQYF.

The chain carries TRBV5-4 and TRBJ1-3, with 7 bases fitting TRBD1. CDR1 and CDR2 from the germline V gene are SGHNT and YYREEE (reference sequence). J lost 4 bases, V lost 3 bases, and 13 bases had no gene match. The CDR3 sequence is 17 residues long. CDR3 bases: TGTGCCAGCAGCTCCTTGAGGGGGCGCGGTGAAGGAAACACCATATATTTT. Its translation is CASSSLRGRGEGNTIYF.

The chain has TRBV7-9 and TRBJ2-1, with 7 bases aligning to TRBD1. Germline lookup yields CDR1 SEHNR and CDR2 FQNEAQ (reference sequence). CDR3 size: 14 residues. Losses at the gene ends were 5 bases for V and 7 bases for J; bases not matched to a gene: 8. CDR3 region: CASSLPGGSNEQFF. Written as DNA, the CDR3 is TGTGCCAGCAGCCTACCAGGGGGATCGAATGAGCAGTTCTTC.

This chain uses TRBV18 with TRBJ1-6, with D unclear. This CDR3 has 14 amino acids. Germline V gene lookup returns CDR1 KGHSH and CDR2 LQKENI. Trimming shortened V by 3 bases and J by 7 bases, and 10 bases separated the two germline ends. The CDR3 sequence is CASSPGPTNSPLHF. As DNA, the CDR3 is TGTGCCAGCTCACCGGGTCCGACAAATTCACCCCTCCACTTT. Using reference TRBV18 and TRBJ1-6 for the parts outside the CDR3, the full variable domain is NAGVMQNPRHLVRRRGQEARLRCSPMKGHSHVYWYRQLPEEGLKFMVYLQKENIIDESGMPKERFSAEFPKEGPSILRIQQVVRGDSAAYFCASSPGPTNSPLHFGNGTRLTVT.

Only a few counts were recorded for this clone. This rearrangement joins TRBV11-2 to TRBJ2-2; D is unresolved. CDR3 size: 16 residues. Looked up from germline, CDR1 is SGHAT and CDR2 is FQNNGV. V lost 2 bases and J 3 bases, leaving 13 bases between the germline ends. CDR3 region: CASSLLTGSDTGELFF. The CDR3 coding sequence is TGTGCCAGCAGCTTATTGACCGGGTCGGACACCGGGGAGCTGTTTTTT.

With regard to this clone: Mismatch with germline at one junction end may stem from a read error. The chain links TRBV19 to TRBJ1-1; no clear D gene. CDR1 LNHDA and CDR2 SQIVND come from the germline V gene (reference sequence). CDR3 length: 13 residues. CDR3 amino acids: CASSMFRNPEAFF. In DNA, the CDR3 is TGTGCCAGTAGTATGTTCAGGAACCCTGAAGCTTTCTTT.

The chain links TRBV5-8 to TRBJ2-1; D might be TRBD1 (6 bases). The CDR3 length is 14 residues. Germline lookup yields CDR1 SGHTS and CDR2 YDEGEE. V was trimmed by 0 bases and J by 3 bases, leaving 7 bases between them. CDR3 protein: CASSLDRDYNEQFF. The CDR3 DNA is TGTGCCAGCAGCTTGGACAGGGACTACAATGAGCAGTTCTTC.

The CDR3 DNA follows: TGTGCCAGCAGTGCTAGCGGGAGCTCCTACAATGAGCAGTTCTTC. It codes for CASSASGSSYNEQFF. The chain links TRBV27 to TRBJ2-1; 10 positions agree with TRBD2. J lost 0 bases, V lost 5 bases, and 1 base had no gene match. Per germline, CDR1 MNHEY and CDR2 SMNVEV (reference sequence). The CDR3 covers 15 residues.

This clone came up once. V and J are TRBV18 and TRBJ2-1; 8 bases fit TRBD1. Trimming removed 5 bases from V and 7 bases from J; junction bases left unmatched: 13. The V gene's germline CDR1 is KGHSH and CDR2 LQKENI. The CDR3 runs 16 residues. CDR3 coding DNA: TGTGCCAGCTCAGAGAGACAGGGGCGGAGAGAGAATGAGCAGTTCTTC. Translated: CASSERQGRRENEQFF.

This sequence joins TRBV28 and TRBJ1-2; 10 bases map to TRBD1. The CDR3 loop spans 14 amino acids. With V trimmed by 6 bases and J by 4 bases, 5 bases remained unmatched. The germline CDR1 and CDR2 sequences are MDHEN and SYDVKM. The CDR3 protein is CASSRQGASYGYTF. CDR3 DNA sequence: TGTGCCAGCAGCAGACAGGGGGCTTCCTATGGCTACACCTTC.

The CDR3 protein is CAISESASGRWSYNEQFF. CDR3 in DNA: TGTGCCATCAGTGAGTCTGCTAGCGGGAGATGGTCCTACAATGAGCAGTTCTTC. The rearrangement links TRBV10-3 to TRBJ2-1; 10 nucleotides match TRBD2. The germline V gene has CDR1 ENHRY and CDR2 SYGVKD. The CDR3 is 18 amino acids. The J segment lost 1 base and the V segment lost 0 bases, leaving 6 bases of the junction unmatched.